This T cell receptor beta chain is drawn from a study of regulatory T cells in long-lasting Graves disease. Overall study results and limits: There was favoring of TRBV28, TRBJ1-2 and TRBJ2-5 in persistent disease. The study found lower TCR diversity in persistent Graves' patients than in newly diagnosed ones. The number of shared public clonotypes was higher in persistent patients (approximately 2,600) than new patients (966).

Documented time point: persistent/refractory GD, antithyroid drugs over 5 years with positive TRAb. PBMC-derived RNA was used for the TCR library. This clonotype was picked up many times. The antigen is undetermined. The V gene end was trimmed by 2 bases and the J gene end by 2 bases; junction bases not matched to a gene: 7. The CDR3 loop spans 16 amino acids. Germline assignment: CDR1 MNHEY and CDR2 SVGAGI. The TCR beta library used iRepertoire HTBI primers with Arm-PCR amplification of CDR3. Using its own MiXCR run on the multiplex PCR reads, TCRdb lists one record per CDR3 protein. The sample carries over 350,000 distinct CDR3 sequences, under 25% recorded once.

The source was peripheral blood mononuclear cells (PBMCs), collected when the disease was refractory, from a patient treated with antithyroid drugs. This TCR was sampled from a female donor with Graves disease. The chain employs TRBV6-5 and TRBJ2-7; the match to TRBD1 covers 9 bases. The CDR3 bases are TGTGCCAGCAGTTACACTCTACAGGGGGCTACCTACGAGCAGTACTTC. Its translation: CASSYTLQGATYEQYF.